This record looks at one T cell receptor (beta chain) sequence and its context. From germline, CDR1 is MNHEY and CDR2 SMNVEV (reference sequence). This CDR3 comprises 11 residues. Trimming pared 5 bases from V and 10 bases from J, leaving 11 bases between. The repertoire was sequenced with immunoSEQ multiplex PCR; TCRdb's copy has only in-frame clones and lacks some. This sample has around 110,000 clones, with about 91% found just once. This entry is derived from a study of blood T cell repertoires in COVID-19. The source is a man aged 50 or older with active or convalescent COVID-19. The sample taken for sequencing was peripheral blood. The chain uses TRBV27 and TRBJ1-1; D might be TRBD1 (5 bases). CDR3 DNA sequence: TGTGCCAGCAGTCAGCAGGGCGTAGCTTTCTTT. It encodes CASSQQGVAFF.